This TCR beta chain was identified in a study of vaccination and CD4 T cells after COVID-19 (dated by TCRdb to between 2021 and 2024). Background on the whole study: Convalescent patients had a positive SARS-CoV-2 result on nasal swab PCR, and of these patients, several had mild disease and one had severe disease. For stimulating the cultures, overlapping spike peptide pools were used, derived from SARS-CoV-2 as well as from the common cold coronaviruses HCoV-NL63, HCoV-OC43 and HCoV-229E. As controls, cultures received a CEFX viral epitope pool (the positive control), an HIV-1 Nef peptide pool (the negative control), or no peptide at all. The spike-specific CD4+ TCR repertoire was compared before and after mRNA vaccination in 10 COVID-19 convalescent patients and a few infection-naive healthy vaccine recipients. Post-vaccine blood samples were taken a median of about 77 days after the second vaccine dose, with a range of roughly 14 to 250 days. Six males and four females were included in the convalescent cohort, with two Hispanic individuals, seven Caucasians, two Asians and one multiracial person represented. Post-COVID blood samples from convalescent patients were collected a median of around 100 days after diagnosis, with a range of roughly 35 to 161 days. Two doses of either the Pfizer-BioNTech BNT162b2 vaccine (n=8) or the Moderna mRNA-1273 vaccine (n=2) were administered to participants. The full study reports these points: Among convalescent patients, a median roughly 84% of the SARS-CoV-2-reactive clones seen after vaccination appeared only after vaccination, which suggests priming specific to the vaccine. Nearly all vaccine-specific clones in convalescent patients (304 of 307) were mono-reactive for SARS-CoV-2 spike rather than cross-reactive with common cold coronaviruses. The median count of SARS-CoV-2-reactive clonotypes went up from around 23 after infection to approximately 40 after vaccination, although the change was not significant. The number of convalescent patients in the study was relatively small, and the study did not examine early timepoints following natural infection.

The library was generated by PCR. TCR sequencing of DNA from cultured CD4+ T cells used the Oncomine TCR Beta short-read assay at the Johns Hopkins FTIC core. The QIAamp micro DNA kit was used to extract genomic DNA from the cultured CD4+ T cells. The Oncomine TCR Beta libraries from cultured CD4+ T cells were pooled using unique dual indexes and then sequenced on an Illumina iSeq 100. As for how the authors treated the data: Non-productive sequences were removed, and CDR3s not starting with C, not ending with F or W, or shorter than 7 amino acids were discarded. Antigen-specific clonotypes were identified using the MANAFEST web application through comparison of peptide-stimulated wells with reference and other culture wells. To be called positive, a clone needed an FDR below 0.05, an odds ratio above 5, and a productive frequency above 0.1% in at least two of three replicate wells. A clonotype was classed as cross-reactive if the clonotype showed significant expansion both in SARS-CoV-2 spike wells and in at least one common cold coronavirus spike condition. Using R version 3.6.1, CDR3 homology was evaluated through Levenshtein distances (stringdist) along with unrooted phylogenetic trees (ape). The public reads were reprocessed in TCRdb via fastp at Q25 and MiXCR, keeping in-frame beta chains. Identical CDR3 proteins give one entry, which carries the most common genes and DNA. TCRdb, not the authors, supplied the V and J calls. The sample contains about 21,000 distinct CDR3 sequences, around 48% of them found a single time. Approximately 4.6% of the sample rests with the top ten.

Clipping removes 3 bases from V and 6 bases from J, with 16 as the unmatched junction base count. CDR1 DFQATT and CDR2 SNEGSKA are derived from the germline V gene (reference sequence). The CDR3 goes from the cysteine to the phenylalanine over 17 residues. The sequence is cut down to CDR3 DNA, 51 bases in frame from base 1. Interpreted using the paper, the treatment or condition label stands for: approximately 9-day PBMC culture with coronavirus spike peptide pools or control peptides (ViraFEST assay). To expand antigen-specific T cells with peptide pools and then pick out the expanded clonotypes through TCR sequencing, the study relied on the ViraFEST assay. The convalescent patients' positive SARS-CoV-2 PCR tests fell between March and December 2020, which was before the Alpha, Beta and Delta variants emerged in the United States. PBMCs were cultured at two million per well in IMDM supplemented with about 5.5% human AB serum and 8 to 10 IU/ml IL-2, with 10 ug/ml peptide pools added. On days 3 and 7, half of the culture medium was replaced with fresh IL-2-containing medium. Once the cells had been in culture for about 10 days, the EasySep CD4+ T cell isolation kit was used to isolate CD4+ T cells by negative selection. PBMCs were separated from whole blood using Ficoll-Paque Plus gradient centrifugation and then either used fresh or cryopreserved at -140C. Culture conditions were generally each tested in triplicate wells.

On this clonotype itself: Which antigen it targets is not known. It has no much larger one-base neighbor in the sample; base qualities were not kept.

The chain is encoded by TRBV20-1 joined to TRBJ2-1; TRBD2 matches 8 bases in the middle. The sample was CD4+ T cells from blood, cultured in vitro. The TCR was taken from a human donor who had recovered from COVID-19. The DNA sequence reads TGCAGTGCTAGCTCTCAGGCCGGGACTAGAGCTTTCAATGAGCAGTTCTTC. This encodes CSASSQAGTRAFNEQFF.